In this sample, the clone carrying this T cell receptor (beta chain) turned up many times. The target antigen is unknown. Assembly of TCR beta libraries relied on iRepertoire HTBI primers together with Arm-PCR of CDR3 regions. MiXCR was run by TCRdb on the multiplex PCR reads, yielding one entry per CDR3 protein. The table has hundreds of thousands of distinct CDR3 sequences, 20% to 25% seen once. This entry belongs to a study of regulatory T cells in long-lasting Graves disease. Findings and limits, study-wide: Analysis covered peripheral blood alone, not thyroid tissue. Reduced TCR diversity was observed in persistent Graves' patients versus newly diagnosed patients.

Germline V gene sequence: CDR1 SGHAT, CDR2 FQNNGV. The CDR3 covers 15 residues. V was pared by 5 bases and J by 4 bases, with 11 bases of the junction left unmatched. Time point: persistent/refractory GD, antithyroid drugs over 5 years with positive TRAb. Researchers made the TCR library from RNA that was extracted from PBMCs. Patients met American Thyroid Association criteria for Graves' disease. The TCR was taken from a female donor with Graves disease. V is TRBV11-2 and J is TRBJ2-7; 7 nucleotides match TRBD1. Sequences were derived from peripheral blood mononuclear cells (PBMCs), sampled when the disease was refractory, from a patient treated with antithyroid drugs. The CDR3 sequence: CASSLSGTEGYEQYF. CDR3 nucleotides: TGTGCCAGCAGCCTTTCCGGGACAGAGGGGTACGAGCAGTACTTC.